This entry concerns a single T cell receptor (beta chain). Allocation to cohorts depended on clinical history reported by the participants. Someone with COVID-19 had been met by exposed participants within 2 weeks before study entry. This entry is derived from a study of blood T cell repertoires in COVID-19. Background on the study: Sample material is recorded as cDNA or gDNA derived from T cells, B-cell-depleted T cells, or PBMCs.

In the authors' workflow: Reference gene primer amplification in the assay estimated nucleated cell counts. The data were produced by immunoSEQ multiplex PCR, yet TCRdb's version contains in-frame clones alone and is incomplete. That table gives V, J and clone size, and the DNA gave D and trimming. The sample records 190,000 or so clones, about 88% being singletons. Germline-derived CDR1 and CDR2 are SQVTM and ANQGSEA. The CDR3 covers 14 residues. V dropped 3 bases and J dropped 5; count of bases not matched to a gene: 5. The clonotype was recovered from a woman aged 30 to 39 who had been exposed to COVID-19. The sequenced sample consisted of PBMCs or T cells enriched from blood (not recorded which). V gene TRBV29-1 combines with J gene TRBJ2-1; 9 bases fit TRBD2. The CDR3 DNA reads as TGCAGCGTTGAGGCGGGGGGGGTCGACAATGAGCAGTTCTTC. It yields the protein CSVEAGGVDNEQFF.